This T cell receptor beta chain was observed in a study of cytomegalovirus exposure and HLA in healthy donors. Across the whole study: HLA-typed donors contributed some 77 million unique TCRs, which were held in an early data release.

Points from the study as a whole: The investigators catalogued some 160 TCR beta chains as cytomegalovirus-associated. Clonal expansion was found to be greater in HLA-associated TCR beta chains than in equally common others in a later analysis.

The PCR made use of 60 Vbeta and 13 Jbeta primers. The protocol was immunoSEQ multiplex PCR, while the TCRdb copy is restricted to in-frame clones and leaves out a portion. The profile covers around 150,000 clones, with about 72% appearing a single time and under 1.5% taken by the ten largest. This clone was counted between two and nine times. Its specificity is not known. This clonotype originated in a man aged 55 to 70 in good health and CMV-seronegative. The sample consisted of PBMCs.

CDR3 coding DNA: TGCGCCAGCAGCTCCGGGACAGGGAATTCACCCCTCCACTTT. Translating it yields CASSSGTGNSPLHF. The V and J genes are TRBV5-1 and TRBJ1-6, with TRBD1 identical over 9 bases. The CDR3 length is 14 residues. Germline V gene sequence: CDR1 SGHRS, CDR2 YFSETQ. V shed 3 bases and J 7 bases; nucleotides not matched to a gene: 2.